The rows below give T cell receptor beta chains drawn from one sample of a study of blood T cell repertoires in COVID-19. Clones were sequenced by immunoSEQ multiplex PCR, and TCRdb holds only the in-frame ones, with some missing. The table shows around 42,000 clones, with around 89% occurring only once. The sample comprised peripheral blood. The receptors stem from a man between 45 and 60 years old with active COVID-19. Both conserved end residues are part of each CDR3. Fields, in order: V gene, clone size, J gene, D gene, CDR3 DNA, CDR3 protein. A D gene is named only where the DNA matches it firmly. Some rows mark clone size as missing; the rest say once, few, many or name a class of expanded clone.

TRBV12-3/TRBV12-4,-,TRBJ2-5,-,TGTGCCACCCCGCCGCGGGCTCGAGAGACCCAGTACTTC,CATPPRARETQYF
TRBV6-5,-,TRBJ2-6,-,TGTGCCAGCCTATCCCGCTCTGGGGCCAACGTCCTGACTTTC,CASLSRSGANVLTF
TRBV19,few,TRBJ2-6,-,TGTGCCAGTAGTATAGATGGCCGGCGGTACTCTGGGGCCAACGTCCTGACTTTC,CASSIDGRRYSGANVLTF
TRBV4-2,-,TRBJ2-7,-,TGTGCCAGCAGCCAAGCAACACCGGACAGTACCTACGAGCAGTACTTC,CASSQATPDSTYEQYF
TRBV5-6,-,TRBJ2-5,-,TGTGCCAGCAGCGCTCGGGGGACCCAGTACTTC,CASSARGTQYF
TRBV10-3,once,TRBJ1-5,-,TGTGCCATCAGACAGACAGGTTTTGGTCAGCCCCAGCATTTT,CAIRQTGFGQPQHF
TRBV10-3,-,TRBJ1-1,-,TGTGCCATCAGTGAGGCGTTAATAGGACAGTCCTTGAACACTGAAGCTTTCTTT,CAISEALIGQSLNTEAFF
TRBV20-1,-,TRBJ1-1,-,TGCAGTGCTAGTCGGTCAGGGAAGGGGAACACTGAAGCTTTCTTT,CSASRSGKGNTEAFF
TRBV4-1,-,TRBJ1-5,-,TGCGCCAGCAGCCAAGATGGGGCAGGCGACCGGTTAGGCAATCAGCCCCAGCATTTT,CASSQDGAGDRLGNQPQHF
TRBV29-1,-,TRBJ1-2,-,TGCAGCGTTGAAGATCTTCGGGGGGGGGCGACAGGACGCCTAGATGGCTACACCTTC,CSVEDLRGGATGRLDGYTF
TRBV6-4,-,TRBJ1-1,TRBD1,TGTGCCAGCAGTTGGACAGGGGGGAAGAACACTGAAGCTTTCTTT,CASSWTGGKNTEAFF
TRBV3-1/TRBV3-2,-,TRBJ2-3,TRBD2,TGTGCCAGCAGCCAGGCGGGGGGGGGTAGCACAGATACGCAGTATTTT,CASSQAGGGSTDTQYF
TRBV7-3,-,TRBJ2-5,-,TGTGCCAGCAGCTTAGCGGGGGCGAAAGAGACCCAGTACTTC,CASSLAGAKETQYF
TRBV11-2,-,TRBJ2-7,TRBD1,TGTGCCAGCAGCTTAGATCTCCGACAGGGATCCGAGCAGTACTTC,CASSLDLRQGSEQYF
TRBV2,-,TRBJ2-2,-,TGTGCCAGCATGGGAGGGGGCACCGGGGAGCTGTTTTTT,CASMGGGTGELFF
TRBV4-1,-,TRBJ2-7,TRBD2,TGCGCCAGCAGCCCGGGACTAGCGGGGGGAACCTACGAGCAGTACTTC,CASSPGLAGGTYEQYF
TRBV4-1,-,TRBJ2-4,TRBD2,TGCGCCAGCAGCCAAGATCTAACGCGGGGGGGCCCTGGAGCCAAAAACATTCAGTACTTC,CASSQDLTRGGPGAKNIQYF
TRBV18,-,TRBJ1-1,-,TGTGCCAGCTCACCATACGGGGAGAACACTGAAGCTTTCTTT,CASSPYGENTEAFF
TRBV20-1,few,TRBJ1-5,-,TGCAGTGCTAGGGAGGTGATACCCCAGCATTTT,CSAREVIPQHF
TRBV11-1,-,TRBJ2-7,-,TGTGCCAGCAGCTTAGCCCGTGGATTGCGGGCCTACGAGCAGTACTTC,CASSLARGLRAYEQYF
TRBV28,-,TRBJ2-3,TRBD1,TGTGCCAGCAGTTTGCAACTAAACAGGGGGCTAAGCACAGATACGCAGTATTTT,CASSLQLNRGLSTDTQYF
TRBV6-2/TRBV6-3,few,TRBJ2-5,-,TGTGCCAGCAGCCTCCCTTTACAGGGCCCAGAGACCCAGTACTTC,CASSLPLQGPETQYF
TRBV7-2,-,TRBJ1-2,-,TGTGCCAGCAGCTTACGTACGGGGGGCTACACCTTC,CASSLRTGGYTF
TRBV4-1,-,TRBJ2-4,TRBD2,TGCGCCAGCAGCCAAGAGACCGGGGGGGTCAAAAACATTCAGTACTTC,CASSQETGGVKNIQYF
TRBV7-9,-,TRBJ2-7,TRBD1,TGTGCCAGCACGACGACAGGGGGTAGCTCGAGAGGCGAGCAGTACTTC,CASTTTGGSSRGEQYF
TRBV2,-,TRBJ1-6,TRBD1,TGTGCCAGCAGAGGGACAGGGGGGTCCATTTCACCCCTCCACTTT,CASRGTGGSISPLHF
TRBV6-5,-,TRBJ2-7,-,TGTGCCAGCAGTTACTCGACCAGGGTCTACGAGCAGTACTTC,CASSYSTRVYEQYF
TRBV5-1,-,TRBJ2-7,-,TGCGCCAGCAGCTTGGTCGGGAACTCCTACGAGCAGTACTTC,CASSLVGNSYEQYF
TRBV27,-,TRBJ2-3,TRBD2,TGTGCCAGCAGGAAACTAGGACTAGCTGAGACAGATACGCAGTATTTT,CASRKLGLAETDTQYF
TRBV5-6,-,TRBJ1-3,-,TGTGCCAGCAGGCAAACAGGTGTCTCTGGAAACACCATATATTTT,CASRQTGVSGNTIYF